The TCR beta chain under discussion was sequenced for a study of T-cell memory formation after mild COVID-19. Germline loops: CDR1 SGHDT, CDR2 YYEEEE. CDR3 length: 12 amino acids. The V gene lost 0 bases and the J gene lost 9 bases, with 4 bases spanning the gap. TCRdb called the 5' RACE reads again in MiXCR, with one record for every CDR3 protein. The data show fewer than 150,000 distinct CDR3 sequences, with 20% to 25% seen just once and approximately 40% held by the top ten. This receptor was taken from a man aged 18 to 29 who had mild COVID-19 (a few samples of this study predate the infection). Cell type and time point are not known. Sequencing was carried out using PBMCs or a T cell subset sorted from them (not recorded which). V is TRBV5-6 and J is TRBJ1-6; D remains unclear. CDR3 in amino acids: CASSLGISPLHF. The CDR3 nucleotides read TGTGCCAGCAGCTTGGGGATTTCACCCCTCCACTTT.